This T cell receptor beta chain derives from a study of shared clonotypes between healthy human individuals. Regarding the study as a whole: Among the subsets, naive ones generally showed larger estimated richness than memory ones.

This table comes from immunoSEQ multiplex PCR, and its TCRdb copy is limited to in-frame clones, with some not included. In the table there are 2 million to 2.5 million clones, approximately 93% of which are singletons. Naive CD4+ cells were CD45RA-selected; the remaining cells were memory. This clone was counted only a few times. Its antigen remains unknown. The sample was naive CD4+ T cells from PBMCs. Subset defined: CD45RA+ positively selected. This sequence was found in a young man in good health. Some clones in this sample may be carry-over from other donors' samples.

The CDR3 sequence: CASSLLGTGGNTGELFF. The DNA of the CDR3 is TGCGCCAGCAGCTTGCTGGGGACAGGGGGCAACACCGGGGAGCTGTTTTTT. V is TRBV5-1 and J is TRBJ2-2; the match to TRBD1 covers 12 bases. Germline assignment: CDR1 SGHRS and CDR2 YFSETQ. V lost 1 base to trimming and J lost 2 bases; unmatched junction nucleotides: 3. This CDR3 region has 17 residues.